This T cell receptor beta chain derives from a study of blood T cell repertoires in COVID-19. Generated by immunoSEQ multiplex PCR, the TCRdb table keeps only in-frame clones and is missing some. This table holds about 210,000 clones, about four fifths found once. The CDR3 has 18 amino acids. Trimming removed 2 bases at V and 1 base at J, with 17 bases between. CDR1 and CDR2 (germline): SGHTA, FQGNSA. This clone was recorded once. The sequence was obtained from a woman aged 45-65 years with acute COVID-19. J is TRBJ2-2 and V is TRBV7-2; D call uncertain. The source material was PBMCs or T cells enriched from blood (not recorded which). CDR3 sequence reads: CASSLSVGSILNTGELFF. CDR3 sequence (DNA): TGTGCCAGCAGCTTATCGGTGGGCAGTATCTTGAACACCGGGGAGCTGTTTTTT.